These 2 T cell receptor beta chains came from one sample sequenced in a study of blood T cell repertoires in COVID-19. Assay used: immunoSEQ multiplex PCR; TCRdb lists only in-frame clones, some missing. The table lists about 480,000 clones, approximately 87% of them singletons. The source material was PBMCs or T cells enriched from blood (not recorded which). Source of these receptors: a woman in her forties who had recovered from COVID-19.

The chain is built from TRBV29-1 and TRBJ1-3; D uncertain. The CDR3 runs 14 residues. V was shortened by 7 bases and J by 0 bases, with 13 bases between the two germline ends. Germline V CDR1 and CDR2: SQVTM, ANQGSEA. The CDR3 is CSAELQLSGNTIYF. For the CDR3, the DNA is TGCAGCGCTGAGCTACAGCTCTCTGGAAACACCATATATTTT.

Comments on this clone: Other DNA sequences within the sample encode an identical CDR3. The genes are TRBV2 and TRBJ2-7; 7 nucleotides agree with TRBD1. The V segment lost 9 bases and the J segment 0 bases; nucleotides outside the gene matches: 8. The CDR3 is made up of 14 amino acids. Looked up from germline, CDR1 is SNHLY and CDR2 is FYNNEI. CDR3 sequence (DNA): TGTGCCAGTAGCCGACAGGGAAGCTCCTACGAGCAGTACTTC. Protein sequence: CASSRQGSSYEQYF.